These 27 T cell receptor beta chains came from one sample sequenced in a study of early T cells in non-severe SARS-CoV-2 infection. From the 5' RACE reads, TCRdb called clonotypes with MiXCR, one entry per CDR3 protein. The sample includes approximately 70,000 distinct CDR3 sequences, about an eighth seen only once; the top ten take 4.5% to 7%. The specimen comprised whole blood, sampled at baseline. The receptor source for this set is an adult who was a healthcare worker with PCR-confirmed SARS-CoV-2 infection or an uninfected control (not recorded which).

This clonotype was seen more than once but under ten times. The V gene is TRBV7-6, the J gene TRBJ2-2, with 7 nucleotides matching TRBD1. J lost 2 bases, V lost 5 bases, and 5 bases had no gene match. The CDR3 is 15 residues long. Germline loops: CDR1 SGHVS, CDR2 FNYEAQ. The CDR3 reads CASSERQGNTGELFF. The CDR3 DNA follows: TGTGCCAGCAGCGAACGACAGGGAAACACCGGGGAGCTGTTTTTT.

The V call is TRBV7-2, the J call TRBJ1-5; D uncertain. This CDR3 has 12 amino acids. Trimming removed 4 bases at V and 6 bases at J, with 7 bases between. Germline V gene sequence: CDR1 SGHTA, CDR2 FQGNSA. CDR3 protein: CASSSPFQPQHF. CDR3 DNA: TGTGCCAGCAGCTCACCCTTTCAGCCCCAGCATTTT.

This clonotype appeared a few times. The rearrangement uses TRBV6-2 or TRBV6-3 and TRBJ2-7, with no clear D. Trimming left V 0 bases short and J 6 bases short, with 9 bases between. Germline assignment: CDR1 MNHEY and CDR2 SVGEGT. This CDR3 contains 13 residues. CDR3 in amino acids: CASSYSIRGEQYF. In DNA, the CDR3 is TGTGCCAGCAGTTACTCGATACGAGGCGAGCAGTACTTC.

This chain links TRBV18 with TRBJ2-3; D tentatively reads TRBD1 or TRBD2 (6 bases each). The V gene's germline CDR1 is KGHSH and CDR2 LQKENI. Deletions cut 0 bases from V and 0 bases from J, with 16 bases between. CDR3 length equals 18 residues. The CDR3 nucleotides read TGTGCCAGCTCACCACCGAAAACGGGGGCGCGGAGCACAGATACGCAGTATTTT. This translates into CASSPPKTGARSTDTQYF.

Many counts were recorded for this clonotype. The gene calls are TRBV24-1 and TRBJ2-2; D is uncertain. The V gene's germline CDR1 is KGHDR and CDR2 SFDVKD. V lost 6 bases, J lost 4 bases, and 8 bases lay in between. This CDR3 comprises 13 residues. This chain's CDR3 is CATSPSSTGELFF. CDR3 nucleotides: TGTGCCACCAGTCCATCTAGCACCGGGGAGCTGTTTTTT.

Many counts were recorded for this clonotype. V gene TRBV6-5 combines with J gene TRBJ2-3; D is tentatively TRBD1 or TRBD2 (5 bases each). The V gene lost 6 bases and the J gene lost 4 bases, with 20 bases spanning the gap. The CDR3 is 16 residues long. Germline-derived CDR1 and CDR2 are MNHEY and SVGAGI. The CDR3 region is CASSPILGEIADTQYF. The CDR3, as DNA: TGTGCCAGCAGCCCTATTTTGGGGGAGATCGCAGATACGCAGTATTTT.

This clonotype came up many times. The rearrangement joins TRBV28 to TRBJ1-5; perhaps TRBD1 as D (5 bases). Germline loops: CDR1 MDHEN, CDR2 SYDVKM. Trimming removed 6 bases at V and 2 bases at J, with 17 bases between. The length of the CDR3 is 16 residues. The CDR3: CASRRGHSSGNQPQHF. DNA of the CDR3: TGTGCCAGCAGAAGAGGACACTCTTCGGGCAATCAGCCCCAGCATTTT.

The CDR3 nucleotides read TGTGCCAGCAGCGGGGGACTGAATACGCAGTATTTT. This sequence encodes CASSGGLNTQYF. The chain is built from TRBV9 and TRBJ2-3, with a weak D call TRBD2 (6 bases). Between the trimmed V and J ends, which lost 3 bases and 7 bases, there was a span of 9 bases. CDR1 is SGDLS, CDR2 YYNGEE, per germline. There are 12 residues in the CDR3. Filled out from reference TRBV9 and TRBJ2-3, the complete variable domain reads DSGVTQTPKHLITATGQRVTLRCSPRSGDLSVYWYQQSLDQGLQFLIQYYNGEERAKGNILERFSAQQFPDLHSELNLSSLELGDSALYFCASSGGLNTQYFGPGTRLTVL.

The chain combines TRBV5-1 with TRBJ2-5; 7 bases align to TRBD1. J lost 3 bases, V lost 4 bases, and 6 bases had no gene match. Germline V gives CDR1 SGHRS, CDR2 YFSETQ. The CDR3 is 14 amino acids. CDR3 sequence: CASSPGDSKETQYF. CDR3 DNA sequence: TGCGCCAGCAGCCCAGGGGACAGCAAAGAGACCCAGTACTTC.

This clonotype was picked up a small number of times. The rearrangement joins TRBV28 to TRBJ1-2; D is uncertain. CDR1 and CDR2 from the germline V gene are MDHEN and SYDVKM. V dropped 6 bases and J dropped 0 bases, with 5 bases sitting between them. The CDR3 is made up of 12 amino acids. CDR3 nucleotide sequence: TGTGCCAGCAGCTGGGCTAACTATGGCTACACCTTC. Translation: CASSWANYGYTF.

The chain joins TRBV7-7 to TRBJ2-1; D is tentatively TRBD1 or TRBD2 (5 bases each). CDR3 length: 15 amino acids. Germline lookup yields CDR1 SSHAT and CDR2 FNYEAQ (reference sequence). V lost 6 bases and J lost 10, with 22 bases in between. CDR3 residues: CASSPASEGQGEQFF. The CDR3 nucleotides are TGTGCCAGCAGTCCGGCAAGCGAGGGGCAAGGAGAGCAGTTCTTC.

There are many counts of this clonotype. The chain has TRBV19 and TRBJ1-2; the D gene is possibly TRBD1 (6 bases). This CDR3 comprises 16 residues. Trimming took off 2 bases at V and 0 bases at J, with 13 bases between the two ends. The germline V gene has CDR1 LNHDA and CDR2 SQIVND (reference sequence). The CDR3 DNA follows: TGTGCCAGTAGTATAATTCGGGACAACCCTAACTATGGCTACACCTTC. Translated: CASSIIRDNPNYGYTF.

This clonotype turned up a few times. The V and J genes are TRBV12-3 or TRBV12-4 and TRBJ2-7; 12 nucleotides align to TRBD2. V was clipped by 3 bases and J by 3 bases; unmatched bases: 0. This CDR3 comprises 14 residues. Written as DNA, the CDR3 is TGTGCCAGCAGTTTGACTAGCGGGAGCTACGAGCAGTACTTC. Translated, it gives CASSLTSGSYEQYF.

This clonotype was found many times. The gene calls are TRBV29-1 and TRBJ2-3; 7 bases match TRBD1. The CDR3 extends over 13 amino acids. V was clipped by 5 bases and J by 5 bases; unmatched bases: 7. Per the germline V gene, CDR1 is SQVTM and CDR2 is ANQGSEA. The chain's CDR3 is CSVRGSGGDTQYF. The DNA of the CDR3 is TGCAGCGTTAGGGGGTCAGGGGGAGATACGCAGTATTTT.

This clonotype was observed a handful of times. Here the CDR3 reads CASSQDLKANYGYTF. CDR3 DNA sequence: TGTGCCAGCAGCCAAGATTTGAAGGCGAACTATGGCTACACCTTC. The rearrangement uses TRBV3-1 and TRBJ1-2; D uncertain. The CDR3 is made up of 15 amino acids. Germline V lookup: CDR1 LGHDT, CDR2 YNNKEL (reference sequence). The V end was cut by 0 bases, the J end by 2 bases, with 10 bases between. The whole variable domain, filled in from reference TRBV3-1 and TRBJ1-2, reads DTAVSQTPKYLVTQMGNDKSIKCEQNLGHDTMYWYKQDSKKFLKIMFSYNNKELIINETVPNRFSPKSPDKAHLNLHINSLELGDSAVYFCASSQDLKANYGYTFGSGTRLTVV.

This clonotype has more than one count but fewer than ten. This sequence joins TRBV2 and TRBJ2-3; D ambiguous. Trimming left V 1 base short and J 5 bases short, with 7 bases between. This CDR3 is 13 amino acids long. CDR1 and CDR2 from the germline V gene are SNHLY and FYNNEI. In DNA form, the CDR3 reads TGTGCCAGCAGTGAAGTGGGATTAGATACGCAGTATTTT. Its translation is CASSEVGLDTQYF.

This clonotype has more than one count but fewer than ten. The J gene is TRBJ2-3, the V gene TRBV7-9; a possible D gene is TRBD2 (5 bases). The V gene lost 1 base and the J gene lost 2 bases, with 10 bases spanning the gap. The germline V gene encodes CDR1 SEHNR and CDR2 FQNEAQ (reference sequence). CDR3 length: 15 amino acids. Here the CDR3 DNA reads TGTGCCAGCAGCTTAGGTGAGCGGCCCACAGATACGCAGTATTTT. Protein sequence: CASSLGERPTDTQYF.

This clonotype was recorded a few times. The chain uses TRBV19 and TRBJ1-5; D remains ambiguous. Trimming stripped 8 bases from V and 8 bases from J, with 16 bases between. The CDR3 contains 13 residues. Germline V gene data show CDR1 as LNHDA and CDR2 as SQIVND (reference sequence). The CDR3 reads CASGRARYEPQHF. The CDR3 nucleotides are TGTGCCAGTGGCCGGGCTCGATATGAGCCCCAGCATTTT.

The J gene is TRBJ2-5, the V gene TRBV11-2, with 7 positions matching TRBD1. This CDR3 has 16 amino acids. V trimming: 5 bases; J trimming: 3 bases; junction bases outside the gene matches: 12. Germline CDR1 reads SGHAT; CDR2 reads FQNNGV. The CDR3 DNA reads TGTGCCAGCAGCCAATCTAGGGGGCGAAGCGAAGAGACCCAGTACTTC. Translation: CASSQSRGRSEETQYF.

CDR3 sequence (DNA): TGTGCCATCAGTGAGTCCAGGGGATTGGATACGCAGTATTTT. As protein: CAISESRGLDTQYF. The gene calls are TRBV10-3 and TRBJ2-3; weak D call: TRBD1 (6 bases). Trimming left V 0 bases short and J 6 bases short, with 10 bases between. Germline V gene data show CDR1 as ENHRY and CDR2 as SYGVKD. This CDR3 comprises 14 residues.

This clonotype was recorded at least ten times. The chain links TRBV2 to TRBJ2-3; TRBD2 agrees at 12 bases. The CDR3 totals 14 residues. Trimming cost V 6 bases and J 3 bases; bases outside gene matches: 1. The germline CDR1 and CDR2 sequences are SNHLY and FYNNEI. CDR3 sequence reads: CASRLAGGTDTQYF. As DNA, the CDR3 is TGTGCCAGCAGACTAGCGGGAGGAACAGATACGCAGTATTTT.

This clonotype was observed many times. CDR3 region: CASRSTGSSGELFF. Written as DNA, the CDR3 is TGTGCCAGCAGGTCTACAGGTTCCTCCGGGGAGCTGTTTTTT. J is TRBJ2-2 and V is TRBV6-2 or TRBV6-3, with D maybe TRBD1 (5 bases). The CDR3 is made up of 14 amino acids. Germline CDR1 and CDR2: MNHEY and SVGEGT. Trimming took off 6 bases at V and 6 bases at J, with 14 bases between the two ends.

This clonotype was found many times. The chain combines TRBV6-5 with TRBJ2-7; D is possibly TRBD2 (7 bases). The germline V gene encodes CDR1 MNHEY and CDR2 SVGAGI. The CDR3 is 14 amino acids. V lost 8 bases to trimming and J lost 0 bases, with 14 bases between them. CDR3 sequence: CASGRGASSYEQYF. The CDR3 nucleotides read TGTGCCAGCGGACGGGGGGCCAGCTCCTACGAGCAGTACTTC.

This chain uses TRBV12-3 or TRBV12-4 with TRBJ1-5, with a weak D call TRBD1 (6 bases). Deletions cut 4 bases from V and 7 bases from J, with 17 bases between. CDR3 length: 15 residues. In DNA form, the CDR3 reads TGTGCCAGCAGTTCAAGCGACACAGGGTTCCAGCCCCAGCATTTT. Translating it yields CASSSSDTGFQPQHF.

The chain has TRBV7-3 and TRBJ2-3; D is possibly TRBD1 or TRBD2 (5 bases each). The V end was cut by 2 bases, the J end by 4 bases, with 7 bases between. The germline V gene encodes CDR1 SGHTA and CDR2 FQGTGA. The CDR3 is made up of 13 amino acids. CDR3 in amino acids: CASSLGGADTQYF. DNA of the CDR3: TGTGCCAGCAGCTTAGGGGGTGCAGATACGCAGTATTTT. The full variable domain, completed using reference TRBV7-3 and TRBJ2-3, is GAGVSQTPSNKVTEKGKYVELRCDPISGHTALYWYRQSLGQGPEFLIYFQGTGAADDSGLPNDRFFAVRPEGSVSTLKIQRTERGDSAVYLCASSLGGADTQYFGPGTRLTVL.

This clonotype was observed many times. The V call is TRBV24-1, the J call TRBJ2-1, with D possibly TRBD2 on 6 matching bases. V dropped 7 bases and J dropped 9 bases, with 15 bases sitting between them. The CDR3 length is 13 residues. Germline loops: CDR1 KGHDR, CDR2 SFDVKD. CDR3 sequence: CATSRDFHTEQFF. For the CDR3, the DNA is TGTGCCACCAGCCGGGACTTCCACACTGAGCAGTTCTTC.

V and J are TRBV5-1 and TRBJ2-7; 7 nucleotides line up with TRBD1. The V segment lost 0 bases and the J segment 5 bases; nucleotides outside the gene matches: 5. There are 14 residues in the CDR3. Germline V gives CDR1 SGHRS, CDR2 YFSETQ. The CDR3 loop is CASSLGQGGDEQYF. CDR3 sequence (DNA): TGCGCCAGCAGCTTGGGACAGGGCGGCGACGAGCAGTACTTC.